This TCR beta chain is drawn from a study of blood T cell repertoires in COVID-19. Sequencing was performed with immunoSEQ multiplex PCR; in TCRdb, only in-frame clones are kept and a portion is missing. Among 400,000 or so clones listed, about 88% were seen once. Germline values: CDR1 KGHSH, CDR2 LQKENI. Trimming removed 8 bases from V and 3 bases from J; junction bases left unmatched: 5. The CDR3 has 13 residues. What was sequenced was peripheral blood. The gene calls are TRBV18 and TRBJ1-1, with 8 bases lining up with TRBD1. The sequence came from a woman aged 40 to 50 with COVID-19, enrolled during active disease. The chain's CDR3 is CASRTGLDTEAFF. CDR3 coding DNA: TGTGCCAGCCGGACAGGGTTGGACACTGAAGCTTTCTTT.